One and the same sample provided the 32 T cell receptor beta chains below, sequenced in a study of response to subunit inactivated influenza vaccine. From the RT-PCR reads, TCRdb called clonotypes with MiXCR, one entry per CDR3 protein. The data contain about 520,000 distinct CDR3 sequences, more than 7% of them singletons. The material was PBMCs from blood, obtained around 2 years after vaccination. These receptors came from a man aged 50-75 years who received an inactivated influenza vaccine.

This clonotype has at least ten counts. The J gene is TRBJ2-3, the V gene TRBV7-6, with D perhaps matching TRBD1 or TRBD2 (5 bases each). The V gene's germline CDR1 is SGHVS and CDR2 FNYEAQ. V gave up 5 bases and J gave up 0 bases, with 18 bases separating them. The CDR3 contains 17 residues. The CDR3, as DNA: TGTGCCAGCAGCCACGACTCCGGGACGTCGAGCACAGATACGCAGTATTTT. Its translation: CASSHDSGTSSTDTQYF.

V and J are TRBV5-5 and TRBJ2-5; 8 positions match TRBD1. CDR3 length equals 16 residues. In germline, CDR1 is SGHKS, CDR2 YYEKEE (reference sequence). Germline trimming cut 4 bases from V and 3 bases from J; bases unmatched to any gene: 11. CDR3 sequence (DNA): TGTGCCAGCAGCCCACGGACGGGGACAGGTGAAGAGACCCAGTACTTC. It codes for CASSPRTGTGEETQYF.

This clonotype was recorded at least ten times. The gene calls are TRBV20-1 and TRBJ2-6; D remains unclear. Germline V CDR1 and CDR2: DFQATT, SNEGSKA (reference sequence). The CDR3 loop spans 12 amino acids. Trimming cost V 5 bases and J 1 base, with 3 bases left between them. As DNA, the CDR3 is TGCAGTGCTGCATCTGGGGCCAACGTCCTGACTTTC. It is translated as CSAASGANVLTF.

This clonotype has a count of ten or more. The J gene is TRBJ2-7, the V gene TRBV7-2; D is possibly TRBD1 (5 bases). This CDR3 is built from 13 residues. V was shortened by 3 bases and J by 5 bases, with 11 bases between the two germline ends. Germline loops: CDR1 SGHTA, CDR2 FQGNSA. CDR3 sequence: CASSLGRDNEQYF. The CDR3, as DNA: TGTGCCAGCAGCTTGGGCAGGGATAACGAGCAGTACTTC.

This clonotype has at least ten counts. The chain recombines TRBV11-2 with TRBJ1-1, with D unresolved. The CDR3 has 14 residues. CDR1 is SGHAT, CDR2 FQNNGV, per germline. The CDR3: CAISSGPFVTEAFF. CDR3 bases: TGTGCTATCAGCTCCGGACCGTTTGTGACTGAAGCTTTCTTT.

This clonotype came up a few times. The chain couples TRBV5-1 to TRBJ2-6, with 8 bases lining up with TRBD1. CDR1 is SGHRS, CDR2 YFSETQ, per germline. J gave up 0 bases and V 6 bases, and 14 bases lay outside the gene matches. The CDR3 length is 19 residues. In nucleotides, the CDR3 is TGCGCCAGCAACCGAAAGCCGGGACAGGACTACTCTGGGGCCAACGTCCTGACTTTC. This sequence encodes CASNRKPGQDYSGANVLTF.

This clonotype was observed a handful of times. V and J are TRBV5-1 and TRBJ2-1, with D unresolved. V gave up 4 bases and J gave up 6 bases, with 14 bases separating them. The germline gives CDR1 SGHRS, CDR2 YFSETQ. This CDR3 is 14 amino acids long. CDR3 bases: TGCGCCAGCAGCACAGCTAATCCATCCAATGAGCAGTTCTTC. It specifies CASSTANPSNEQFF.

This clonotype has more than one count but fewer than ten. The chain employs TRBV20-1 and TRBJ2-3; possibly TRBD2 for D (5 bases). The V gene's germline CDR1 is DFQATT and CDR2 SNEGSKA (reference sequence). V was trimmed by 1 base and J by 4 bases, leaving 12 bases between them. The CDR3 is 14 amino acids. CDR3 nucleotides: TGCAGTGCTAGAGTGGCGGGTTCGGCAGATACGCAGTATTTT. Amino acids: CSARVAGSADTQYF.

This clonotype was counted a few times. The rearrangement uses TRBV5-1 and TRBJ2-3; D is uncertain. CDR1 SGHRS and CDR2 YFSETQ come from the germline V gene. V was cut by 0 bases and J by 0 bases, with 11 bases left in between. The CDR3 has 16 amino acids. This CDR3 is CASSLVLRRSTDTQYF. Written as DNA, the CDR3 is TGCGCCAGCAGCTTGGTTTTACGGAGAAGCACAGATACGCAGTATTTT.

Ten or more counts support this clonotype. The chain couples TRBV5-6 to TRBJ2-7, with 11 nucleotides matching TRBD2. Germline assignment: CDR1 SGHDT and CDR2 YYEEEE. J gave up 3 bases and V 3 bases, and 14 bases lay outside the gene matches. This CDR3 contains 18 residues. The chain's CDR3 is CASSWRTSGPLQNYEQYF. As DNA, the CDR3 is TGTGCCAGCAGCTGGAGGACTAGCGGGCCACTACAGAACTACGAGCAGTACTTC.

The chain combines TRBV30 with TRBJ1-5; D is possibly TRBD1 (6 bases). Trimming removed 5 bases from V and 0 bases from J, with 14 bases in between. In germline, CDR1 is GTSNPN, CDR2 SVGIG (reference sequence). This CDR3 contains 15 residues. CDR3 nucleotide sequence: TGTGCCTGGGGACAGAAAGGGGGTAGCAATCAGCCCCAGCATTTT. Translation: CAWGQKGGSNQPQHF. Full variable domain (remainder filled in from reference TRBV30 and TRBJ1-5): SQTIHQWPATLVQPVGSPLSLECTVEGTSNPNLYWYRQAAGRGLQLLFYSVGIGQISSEVPQNLSASRPQDRQFILSSKKLLLSDSGFYLCAWGQKGGSNQPQHFGDGTRLSIL.

The DNA for the CDR3 is TGCAGCGTTGAAGGTCTGGGCAGAGGAAACACCATATATTTT. Its protein product is CSVEGLGRGNTIYF. J is TRBJ1-3 and V is TRBV29-1; D gene ambiguous. Deletions cut 1 base from V and 4 bases from J, with 11 bases between. CDR1 SQVTM and CDR2 ANQGSEA come from the germline V gene. The CDR3 covers 14 residues.

This clonotype came up many times. The chain joins TRBV7-9 to TRBJ2-1; no reliable D call. With 3 bases removed from V and 0 bases from J, the gap between germline ends came to 6 bases. The CDR3 covers 14 residues. The V gene's germline CDR1 is SEHNR and CDR2 FQNEAQ (reference sequence). This CDR3 reads CASSFSSSYNEQFF. The CDR3 DNA sequence: TGTGCCAGCAGCTTCAGTAGCTCCTACAATGAGCAGTTCTTC.

This clonotype turned up a few times. The V gene is TRBV15, the J gene TRBJ2-3, with TRBD2 matching over 8 bases. Germline-derived CDR1 and CDR2 are LNHNV and YYDKDF (reference sequence). The V segment lost 0 bases and the J segment 6 bases; nucleotides outside the gene matches: 8. This CDR3 has 16 residues. The chain's CDR3 is CATSRDRVGRDDTQYF. CDR3 nucleotides: TGTGCCACCAGCAGAGATCGGGTCGGGAGGGATGATACGCAGTATTTT.

This clonotype was observed a handful of times. V and J are TRBV20-1 and TRBJ2-7; D could derive from TRBD1 or TRBD2 (6 bases each). The CDR3 has 14 amino acids. The V end was cut by 6 bases, the J end by 4 bases, with 19 bases between. The germline CDR1 and CDR2 sequences are DFQATT and SNEGSKA (reference sequence). CDR3 in DNA: TGCAGTGCCCACGAGGGGGGCTTGAATTACGAGCAGTACTTC. Encoded protein: CSAHEGGLNYEQYF.

This clonotype has a handful of counts. The V call is TRBV29-1, the J call TRBJ2-3; 9 positions agree with TRBD2. V shed 1 base and J 6 bases; nucleotides not matched to a gene: 8. Germline V gene lookup returns CDR1 SQVTM and CDR2 ANQGSEA. This CDR3 spans 15 amino acids. CDR3 DNA sequence: TGCAGCGTTGAAGCGTTCGGACTAGCGATGGATACGCAGTATTTT. Protein sequence: CSVEAFGLAMDTQYF.

This clonotype was seen many times. The V and J genes are TRBV5-1 and TRBJ1-2; D is undetermined. V was cut by 5 bases and J by 2 bases, with 7 bases left in between. In germline, CDR1 is SGHRS, CDR2 YFSETQ. The CDR3 covers 12 residues. CDR3 residues: CASSQENYGYTF. The DNA of the CDR3 is TGCGCCAGCAGTCAGGAGAACTATGGCTACACCTTC.

This clonotype has ten or more counts. V and J are TRBV12-3 or TRBV12-4 and TRBJ2-2; the match to TRBD2 covers 7 bases. With 6 bases clipped from V and 7 bases from J, the junction kept 8 bases outside the gene matches. The CDR3 consists of 14 residues. CDR3 DNA sequence: TGTGCCAGCAGGCCTGGACTAGAAATCGGGGAGCTGTTTTTT. Translation: CASRPGLEIGELFF.

This clonotype was counted only a few times. The V gene is TRBV7-9, the J gene TRBJ2-7; D gene ambiguous. Germline assignment: CDR1 SEHNR and CDR2 FQNEAQ (reference sequence). V lost 3 bases and J lost 3, with 6 bases in between. This CDR3 spans 12 amino acids. The CDR3 region is CASSFGDYEQYF. In DNA form, the CDR3 reads TGTGCCAGCAGCTTCGGAGACTACGAGCAGTACTTC.

V usage is TRBV6-1 and J usage is TRBJ2-7; D gene uncertain. V was pared by 6 bases and J by 0 bases, with 12 bases between. There are 14 residues in the CDR3. Germline V gene sequence: CDR1 MNHNS, CDR2 SASEGT. CDR3 sequence (DNA): TGTGCCAGCAGGCCAAGGATTAGCTCCTACGAGCAGTACTTC. Amino acid sequence: CASRPRISSYEQYF.

This clonotype was observed a few times. This chain connects TRBV7-2 to TRBJ1-1, with D uncertain. Germline CDR1 SGHTA, CDR2 FQGNSA. Trimming left V 2 bases short and J 0 bases short, with 10 bases between. There are 15 residues in the CDR3. CDR3 in DNA: TGTGCCAGCAGCTTAAGACGGACCATGAACACTGAAGCTTTCTTT. Translating it yields CASSLRRTMNTEAFF.

This clonotype was seen at least ten times. The chain has TRBV12-3 or TRBV12-4 and TRBJ2-6; the D is unclear. The CDR3 loop spans 14 amino acids. The ends were cut back, 3 bases at V and 0 bases at J, with 3 bases in the middle. Here the CDR3 DNA reads TGTGCCAGCAGTTTCTACTCTGGGGCCAACGTCCTGACTTTC. Encoded protein: CASSFYSGANVLTF.

This clonotype has a handful of counts. Lacking the conserved final phenylalanine or tryptophan, this CDR3 likely reflects a read error. It is unclear where the CDR3 begins or ends on the DNA, so no DNA is shown, and the CDR3 is as TCRdb lists it. This chain joins TRBV28 and TRBJ1-2; the table names TRBD1, a call not compared with the DNA. Germline lookup yields CDR1 MDHEN and CDR2 SYDVKM. The CDR3 length equals 14 residues, ends included. CDR3 in amino acids: CASRSLTGQGVRPS.

J is TRBJ1-1 and V is TRBV3-1, with TRBD1 matching 10 bases. The CDR3 loop spans 15 amino acids. The ends lost 5 bases at V and 3 bases at J; junction bases unmatched: 6. The V gene's germline CDR1 is LGHDT and CDR2 YNNKEL (reference sequence). In DNA, the CDR3 is TGTGCCAGCAGCTCTCCGGGACAGGGGTACACTGAAGCTTTCTTT. Its translation is CASSSPGQGYTEAFF.

The genes are TRBV18 and TRBJ2-1; 7 bases map to TRBD1. The germline gives CDR1 KGHSH, CDR2 LQKENI. The CDR3 covers 16 residues. The J segment lost 5 bases and the V segment lost 0 bases, leaving 7 bases of the junction unmatched. CDR3 loop: CASSPPTKGAHNEQFF. For the CDR3, the DNA is TGTGCCAGCTCACCACCAACTAAGGGGGCCCACAATGAGCAGTTCTTC.

The J gene is TRBJ2-7, the V gene TRBV28; D uncertain. The CDR3 length is 12 residues. Trimming removed 2 bases at V and 4 bases at J, with 6 bases between. From germline, CDR1 is MDHEN and CDR2 SYDVKM. Here the CDR3 reads CASSLAHYEQYF. The CDR3 bases are TGTGCCAGCAGTTTAGCTCATTACGAGCAGTACTTC. Full variable domain (remainder filled in from reference TRBV28 and TRBJ2-7): DVKVTQSSRYLVKRTGEKVFLECVQDMDHENMFWYRQDPGLGLRLIYFSYDVKMKEKGDIPEGYSVSREKKERFSLILESASTNQTSMYLCASSLAHYEQYFGPGTRLTVT.

Ten or more counts support this clonotype. The junction differs from germline at one of its ends, possibly a read error. The chain couples TRBV5-1 to TRBJ2-1, with 11 bases aligning to TRBD1. CDR1 SGHRS and CDR2 YFSETQ come from the germline V gene. The CDR3 sequence is 14 residues long. The CDR3 DNA is TGTGCCAGCAGCAGCGGGACAGGGGGGAATGAGCAGTTCTTC. Translation gives CASSSGTGGNEQFF. Combining the CDR3 with reference TRBV5-1 and TRBJ2-1 gives the whole variable domain KAGVTQTPRYLIKTRGQQVTLSCSPISGHRSVSWYQQTPGQGLQFLFEYFSETQRNKGNFPGRFSGRQFSNSRSEMNVSTLELGDSALYLCASSSGTGGNEQFFGPGTRLTVL.

This clonotype was seen at least ten times. V is TRBV5-1 and J is TRBJ2-3; 12 bases agree with TRBD2. The CDR3 runs to 16 residues. Germline lookup yields CDR1 SGHRS and CDR2 YFSETQ. J was trimmed by 0 bases and V by 4 bases; bases with no gene match: 3. CDR3 sequence reads: CASSPGTSGSTDTQYF. In DNA form, the CDR3 reads TGCGCCAGCAGCCCCGGGACTAGCGGGAGCACAGATACGCAGTATTTT.

This clonotype was counted a few times. The rearrangement joins TRBV20-1 to TRBJ2-3; 11 bases are shared with TRBD2. Germline loops: CDR1 DFQATT, CDR2 SNEGSKA (reference sequence). V was pared by 6 bases and J by 6 bases, with 11 bases of the junction left unmatched. This CDR3 contains 15 residues. CDR3 sequence (DNA): TGCAGTGCAAGGGGACTAGCGGAGCCCCGGGATACGCAGTATTTT. Translation: CSARGLAEPRDTQYF.

The table lists this clonotype with a few counts. The rearrangement joins TRBV3-1 to TRBJ2-3, with D maybe TRBD1 (5 bases). This CDR3 has 16 amino acids. V was trimmed by 0 bases and J by 0 bases, leaving 10 bases between them. CDR1 is LGHDT and CDR2 is YNNKEL in the germline V gene (reference sequence). CDR3 sequence: CASSQDGAVSTDTQYF. Written as DNA, the CDR3 is TGTGCCAGCAGCCAAGATGGGGCGGTTAGCACAGATACGCAGTATTTT.

The chain joins TRBV7-9 to TRBJ1-3, with TRBD1 matching 7 bases. Unmatched junction bases numbered 7, after V lost 5 bases and J lost 0 bases. This CDR3 spans 16 amino acids. Per the germline V gene, CDR1 is SEHNR and CDR2 is FQNEAQ (reference sequence). CDR3 amino acids: CASSPQGGVSGNTIYF. CDR3 nucleotide sequence: TGTGCCAGCAGCCCGCAAGGGGGCGTCTCTGGAAACACCATATATTTT.

This clonotype was picked up a small number of times. The genes are TRBV29-1 and TRBJ2-7; 7 bases line up with TRBD1. This CDR3 has 14 residues. Germline V gene sequence: CDR1 SQVTM, CDR2 ANQGSEA. Trimming took 2 bases from V and 0 from J; bases not matched to a gene: 4. Here the CDR3 reads CSVELDRSSYEQYF. The DNA for the CDR3 is TGCAGCGTTGAATTGGACAGGAGCTCCTACGAGCAGTACTTC.